This T cell receptor beta chain derives from a study of chemoradiotherapy in HPV16-positive cancers. Study-level findings and limits: During treatment, candidate HPV-specific clones and E7-related motifs expanded in tumor. For HPV16-positive patients, expanding HPV-responsive T cells associated with longer recurrence-free survival.

Sequenced by immunoSEQ multiplex PCR; TCRdb stores in-frame clones only, minus some. The sample yields 13,000 or so clones, about two thirds seen once. The V gene's germline CDR1 is SGHTA and CDR2 FQGNSA. The CDR3 spans 13 residues. Trimming took 5 bases from V and 8 from J; bases not matched to a gene: 6. A single count supports this clone. No antigen is known for it. This receptor was taken from a human donor with HPV-associated anogenital cancer. The chain carries TRBV7-2 and TRBJ1-2; TRBD1 matches at 9 bases. Sample acquisition took place from a patient who underwent chemoradiotherapy. The CDR3 coding sequence is TGTGCCAGCAGCCGGGACAGGGATCAGGGCTACACCTTC. Protein product: CASSRDRDQGYTF.